The entry below describes one TCR beta chain. Its antigen is not identified. The sample is drawn from a study of T-cell memory formation after mild COVID-19. Employing constant-segment primers, 5'RACE generated TCR alpha and TCR beta cDNA libraries bearing sample barcodes and UMIs. TCRdb passed the 5' RACE reads through MiXCR, listing each CDR3 protein once. The sample gives 95,000 to 110,000 distinct CDR3 sequences, over 13% of which show up once; around 43% is in the top ten. Germline-derived CDR1 and CDR2 are SGHRS and YFSETQ. The CDR3 contains 13 residues. V lost 3 bases, J lost 10 bases, and 16 bases lay in between. Study conclusions and caveats: Cross-reactive memory appears to have joined, as suggested by some responding clones showing up in pre-infection memory. While clones contracting from day 15 to 85 were balanced between CD4 and CD8, later expanders leaned CD4+. CD4+ clones that contracted lay mainly in CM and EM; CD8+ ones lay in EMRA.

The V and J genes are TRBV5-1 and TRBJ1-2; a weak D match, TRBD1 (5 bases). The sequencing input was PBMCs or a T cell subset sorted from them (not recorded which). This TCR derives from a man between 18 and 35 years old who had mild COVID-19 (a few samples of this study predate the infection). Cell type and time point are not known. CDR3 amino acids: CASSSVGGTDYTF. CDR3 in DNA: TGCGCCAGCAGCTCTGTTGGGGGAACCGACTACACCTTC.